The 17 T cell receptor beta chains in this list originate from one sample, sequenced in a study of cytomegalovirus exposure and HLA in healthy donors (dated by TCRdb to the late 2010s). The library was made by the immunoSEQ multiplex PCR assay. A mixture of 60 forward primers for TCR Vbeta segments and 13 reverse primers for TCR Jbeta segments was used in the multiplex PCR. TCRdb mirrors the immuneACCESS table, restricted to in-frame sequences. Some clones are absent from its copies; in checked studies, under half trace to an unresolved V gene, and the reason for the others is unknown. Counted in this sample were about 190,000 clones; about 81% of them appeared once. The ten largest clones capture about 2% of the sample. The material sequenced was PBMCs. The receptor set was obtained from a woman aged 18-29 years in good health and CMV-seropositive.

This clone appeared a single time. CDR3 sequence: CASSQVTGIGETQYF. The CDR3 DNA follows: TGTGCCAGCAGCCAAGTGACGGGGATAGGGGAGACCCAGTACTTC. The gene calls are TRBV4-2 and TRBJ2-5; D is perhaps TRBD2 (5 bases). Germline CDR1 and CDR2: LGHNA and YNFKEQ. The ends were cut back, 1 base at V and 5 bases at J, with 14 bases in the middle. There are 15 residues in the CDR3.

The gene calls are TRBV5-1 and TRBJ1-4, with a weak D call TRBD1 (5 bases). In germline, CDR1 is SGHRS, CDR2 YFSETQ. The CDR3 length is 14 residues. V was pared by 2 bases and J by 7 bases, with 12 bases between. The CDR3 sequence: CASSFGGEGEKLFF. In nucleotides, the CDR3 is TGCGCCAGCAGCTTCGGGGGAGAGGGTGAAAAACTGTTTTTT.

CDR3 coding DNA: TGTGCCAGCAGCTACCCCCGTTCCGGAGAGACCCAGTACTTC. This sequence encodes CASSYPRSGETQYF. This chain uses TRBV7-9 with TRBJ2-5; D remains unclear. Germline CDR1 and CDR2: SEHNR and FQNEAQ (reference sequence). The CDR3 has 14 amino acids. Between the trimmed V and J ends, which lost 4 bases and 4 bases, there was a span of 13 bases.

The J gene is TRBJ1-4, the V gene TRBV5-1; D unclear. Trimming shortened V by 0 bases and J by 8 bases, and 5 bases separated the two germline ends. This CDR3 region has 12 residues. CDR1 is SGHRS, CDR2 YFSETQ, per germline. CDR3 sequence: CASSLAGEKLFF. The DNA of the CDR3 is TGCGCCAGCAGCTTGGCCGGGGAAAAACTGTTTTTT.

This clone was found a few times. The chain is built from TRBV6-1 and TRBJ2-7, with D hard to call. Deletions cut 2 bases from V and 2 bases from J, with 13 bases between. Germline V gene data show CDR1 as MNHNS and CDR2 as SASEGT. This CDR3 region has 15 residues. This CDR3 reads CASSETSSVPYEQYV. The CDR3 DNA reads as TGTGCCAGCAGTGAAACTTCCAGCGTGCCCTACGAGCAGTACGTC.

The gene calls are TRBV19 and TRBJ1-6, with D unclear. Germline V gives CDR1 LNHDA, CDR2 SQIVND (reference sequence). Trimming cost V 5 bases and J 12 bases, with 20 bases left between them. This CDR3 contains 15 residues. The CDR3 is CASSDHSTISLPLHF. The CDR3 nucleotides read TGTGCCAGTAGTGATCACAGTACAATCTCGCTACCCCTCCACTTT.

The V gene is TRBV4-1, the J gene TRBJ2-3; TRBD2 agrees at 8 bases. This CDR3 has 16 residues. The V gene end was trimmed by 2 bases and the J gene end by 3 bases; junction bases not matched to a gene: 7. Per germline, CDR1 MGHRA and CDR2 YSYEKL. CDR3 nucleotide sequence: TGCGCCAGCAGCCAATGGGGACTAGGGACGACAGATACGCAGTATTTT. This translates into CASSQWGLGTTDTQYF.

This sequence joins TRBV15 and TRBJ2-2; the match to TRBD1 covers 11 bases. V trimming: 6 bases; J trimming: 3 bases; junction bases outside the gene matches: 6. The V gene's germline CDR1 is LNHNV and CDR2 YYDKDF (reference sequence). This CDR3 spans 16 amino acids. In DNA form, the CDR3 reads TGTGCCACCAGTCAGGGACAGGGGGATCACACCGGGGAGCTGTTTTTT. This codes for CATSQGQGDHTGELFF.

This chain joins TRBV7-3 and TRBJ2-1, with 11 nucleotides matching TRBD2. This CDR3 has 15 amino acids. V dropped 4 bases and J dropped 2; count of bases not matched to a gene: 1. Germline lookup yields CDR1 SGHTA and CDR2 FQGTGA. CDR3 sequence (DNA): TGTGCCAGCAGCTCTAGCGGGGGGCCCTACAATGAGCAGTTCTTC. Its protein is CASSSSGGPYNEQFF.

The chain combines TRBV7-9 with TRBJ2-3; no definite D call. Germline V gene data show CDR1 as SEHNR and CDR2 as FQNEAQ (reference sequence). With 0 bases removed from V and 4 bases from J, the gap between germline ends came to 8 bases. The CDR3 is made up of 14 amino acids. The DNA for the CDR3 is TGTGCCAGCAGCTTAGCGTTCACAGCAGATACGCAGTATTTT. The encoded protein is CASSLAFTADTQYF.

The rearrangement links TRBV30 to TRBJ2-1, with D tentatively TRBD1 (5 bases). In germline, CDR1 is GTSNPN, CDR2 SVGIG (reference sequence). This CDR3 has 12 amino acids. V was cut by 2 bases and J by 9 bases, with 11 bases left in between. The CDR3 protein is CAWSFTRGEQFF. The CDR3 DNA reads as TGTGCCTGGAGTTTTACAAGGGGTGAGCAGTTCTTC. The whole variable domain, remainder taken from reference TRBV30 and TRBJ2-1, is SQTIHQWPATLVQPVGSPLSLECTVEGTSNPNLYWYRQAAGRGLQLLFYSVGIGQISSEVPQNLSASRPQDRQFILSSKKLLLSDSGFYLCAWSFTRGEQFFGPGTRLTVL.

The chain uses TRBV11-2 and TRBJ1-1; no clear D gene. This CDR3 contains 12 residues. CDR1 and CDR2 (germline): SGHAT, FQNNGV. The V gene lost 6 bases and the J gene lost 7 bases, with 12 bases spanning the gap. Here the CDR3 DNA reads TGTGCCAGCAGGCTAAAAACAGATGAAGCTTTCTTT. This sequence encodes CASRLKTDEAFF.

The rearrangement uses TRBV4-3 and TRBJ2-3; 8 positions match TRBD2. In germline, CDR1 is LGHNA, CDR2 YSLEER. The junction had 4 bases not matched to a gene; V was cut back by 3 bases and J by 2 bases. The length of the CDR3 is 15 residues. CDR3 amino acids: CASSHTSGLTDTQYF. The CDR3 coding sequence is TGCGCCAGCAGCCATACTAGCGGCCTCACAGATACGCAGTATTTT.

The V and J genes are TRBV7-6 and TRBJ1-3; 11 nucleotides align to TRBD1. Germline loops: CDR1 SGHVS, CDR2 FNYEAQ. The CDR3 loop spans 16 amino acids. V was pared by 4 bases and J by 0 bases, with 2 bases of the junction left unmatched. CDR3 bases: TGTGCCAGCAGCTCGGGACAGGGGGACTCTGGAAACACCATATATTTT. Amino acid sequence: CASSSGQGDSGNTIYF.

The chain is built from TRBV6-5 and TRBJ2-5; 12 positions agree with TRBD2. The CDR3 consists of 15 residues. Germline trimming cut 7 bases from V and 2 bases from J; bases unmatched to any gene: 5. CDR1 MNHEY and CDR2 SVGAGI come from the germline V gene. CDR3 protein: CASTSGGAGQETQYF. CDR3 coding DNA: TGTGCCAGCACTAGCGGGGGGGCCGGGCAAGAGACCCAGTACTTC.

The chain links TRBV28 to TRBJ2-7; tentatively, D is TRBD2 (6 bases). Trimming removed 2 bases at V and 4 bases at J, with 15 bases between. This CDR3 is 15 amino acids long. Germline V gives CDR1 MDHEN, CDR2 SYDVKM. This CDR3 reads CASSLAIAVGYEQYF. The CDR3 nucleotides are TGTGCCAGCAGTTTAGCGATAGCGGTGGGTTACGAGCAGTACTTC.

This clone was counted once. This chain joins TRBV15 and TRBJ2-2; D is possibly TRBD1 (6 bases). CDR3 size: 15 residues. The germline CDR1 and CDR2 sequences are LNHNV and YYDKDF (reference sequence). The V end was cut by 8 bases, the J end by 3 bases, with 16 bases between. The chain's CDR3 is CATVLGAGDTGELFF. Here the CDR3 DNA reads TGTGCCACCGTGTTGGGGGCCGGGGACACCGGGGAGCTGTTTTTT.